Listed here is a single T cell receptor beta chain. Its target is not known. This specimen comes from a study of T cell responses to AZD1222 COVID-19 vaccine. Whole-study results and caveats: Mapped onto spike, vaccine-associated CD4 TCRs spanned it and were dominant at 160-218 and 743-854. White British donors predominated, females outnumbered males, and clonal diversity was possibly underestimated. Repertoires were obtained solely post-peak T cell response. Seropositive at baseline were only six AZD1222 recipients.

Assay used: immunoSEQ multiplex PCR; TCRdb lists only in-frame clones, some missing. The data contain under 150,000 clones, about nine tenths of them singletons. V lost 5 bases and J lost 2, with 12 bases in between. The CDR3 has 14 residues. CDR1 and CDR2 from the germline V gene are SGHTA and FQGNSA. The starting material was peripheral blood, obtained 28 days after the second AZD1222 dose. The sequence derives from an adult who received the AZD1222 COVID-19 vaccine. The V gene is TRBV7-2, the J gene TRBJ2-5; D perhaps matches TRBD2 (6 bases). The CDR3 DNA reads TGTGCCAGCAGCCGGGGGTTGCGGCAAGAGACCCAGTACTTC. This encodes CASSRGLRQETQYF.